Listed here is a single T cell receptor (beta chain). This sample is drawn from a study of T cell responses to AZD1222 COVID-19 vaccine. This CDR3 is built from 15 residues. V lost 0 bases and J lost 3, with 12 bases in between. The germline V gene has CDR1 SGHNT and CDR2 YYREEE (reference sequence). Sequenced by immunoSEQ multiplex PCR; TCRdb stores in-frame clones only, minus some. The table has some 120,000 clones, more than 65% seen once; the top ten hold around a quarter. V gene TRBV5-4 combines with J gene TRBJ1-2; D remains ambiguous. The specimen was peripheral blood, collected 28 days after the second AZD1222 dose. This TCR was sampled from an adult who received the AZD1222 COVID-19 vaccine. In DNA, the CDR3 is TGTGCCAGCAGCTTGGCGGGAGCCCACTACTATGGCTACACCTTC. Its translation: CASSLAGAHYYGYTF.